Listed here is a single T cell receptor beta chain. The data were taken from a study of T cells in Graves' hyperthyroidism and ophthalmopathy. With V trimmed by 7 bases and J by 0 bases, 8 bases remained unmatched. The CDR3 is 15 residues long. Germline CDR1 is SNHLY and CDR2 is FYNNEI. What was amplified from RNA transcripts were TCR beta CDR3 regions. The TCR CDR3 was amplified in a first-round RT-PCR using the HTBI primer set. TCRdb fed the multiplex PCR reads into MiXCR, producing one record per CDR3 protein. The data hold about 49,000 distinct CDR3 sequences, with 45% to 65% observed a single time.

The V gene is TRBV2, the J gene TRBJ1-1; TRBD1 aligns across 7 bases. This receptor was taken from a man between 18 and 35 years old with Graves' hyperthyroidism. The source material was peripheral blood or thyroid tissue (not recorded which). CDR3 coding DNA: TGTGCCAGCACCGGGGACAGCGGCATGAACACTGAAGCTTTCTTT. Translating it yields CASTGDSGMNTEAFF. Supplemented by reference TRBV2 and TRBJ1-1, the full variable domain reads EPEVTQTPSHQVTQMGQEVILRCVPISNHLYFYWYRQILGQKVEFLVSFYNNEISEKSEIFDDQFSVERPDGSNFTLKIRSTKLEDSAMYFCASTGDSGMNTEAFFGQGTRLTVV.